This T cell receptor beta chain is drawn from a study of human T cells and chemical hapten exposure. Turning to the study itself: Among samples, TCR yields varied mainly because of small differences in pooled library volume.

Unique molecular identifiers were linked by the library to individual cDNA molecules. In the original processing: The median was around 88,000 TCRs per sample, ranging roughly 20,000 to 750,000. Each CDR3 protein is one row after TCRdb ran MiXCR on the 5' RACE reads. V and J calls and clone size were set by TCRdb, not the authors. The data contain tens of thousands of distinct CDR3 sequences, about 16% of them singletons. The V and J ends lost 2 bases and 0 bases respectively, with 13 bases between them. Germline lookup yields CDR1 MNHEY and CDR2 SMNVEV (reference sequence). This CDR3 is 16 amino acids long. Unfractionated whole blood served as the source for total RNA extraction. In regard to this clonotype: Its cognate antigen is unknown.

Broader study findings: DPC sensitization left the count of TCRs above 1 in 1000 unchanged.

This rearrangement joins TRBV27 to TRBJ2-5, with D maybe TRBD1 (6 bases). The sequence came from a female donor in good health. CDR3 loop: CASSLADSEYQETQYF. DNA for the CDR3: TGTGCCAGCAGTTTAGCGGACAGCGAGTACCAAGAGACCCAGTACTTC.